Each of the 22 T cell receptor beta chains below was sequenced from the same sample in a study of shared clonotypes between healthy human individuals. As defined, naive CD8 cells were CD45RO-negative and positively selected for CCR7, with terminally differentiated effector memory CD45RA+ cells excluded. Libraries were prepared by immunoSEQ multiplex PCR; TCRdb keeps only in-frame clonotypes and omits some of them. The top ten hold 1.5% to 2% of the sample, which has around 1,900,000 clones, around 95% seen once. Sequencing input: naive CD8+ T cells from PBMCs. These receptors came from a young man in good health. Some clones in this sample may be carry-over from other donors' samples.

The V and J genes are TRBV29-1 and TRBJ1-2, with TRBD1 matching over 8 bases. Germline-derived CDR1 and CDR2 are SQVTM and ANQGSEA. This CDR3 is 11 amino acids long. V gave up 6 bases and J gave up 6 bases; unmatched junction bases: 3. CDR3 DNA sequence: TGCAGCGTGGGACAGGCCGATGGCTACACCTTC. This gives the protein CSVGQADGYTF.

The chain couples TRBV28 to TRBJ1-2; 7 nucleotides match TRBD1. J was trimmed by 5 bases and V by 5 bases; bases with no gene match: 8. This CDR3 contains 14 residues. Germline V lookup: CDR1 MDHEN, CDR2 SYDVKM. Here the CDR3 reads CASSGRQGGYGYTF. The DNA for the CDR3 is TGTGCCAGCAGTGGCAGACAGGGAGGTTATGGCTACACCTTC.

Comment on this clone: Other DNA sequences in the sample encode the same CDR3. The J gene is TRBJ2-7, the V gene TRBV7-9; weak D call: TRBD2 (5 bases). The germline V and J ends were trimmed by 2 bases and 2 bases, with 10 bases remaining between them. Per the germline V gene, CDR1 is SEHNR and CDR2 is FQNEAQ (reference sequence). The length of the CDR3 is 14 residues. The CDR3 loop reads CASSLTGSPYEQYF. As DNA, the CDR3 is TGTGCCAGCAGCTTAACGGGAAGCCCCTACGAGCAGTACTTC.

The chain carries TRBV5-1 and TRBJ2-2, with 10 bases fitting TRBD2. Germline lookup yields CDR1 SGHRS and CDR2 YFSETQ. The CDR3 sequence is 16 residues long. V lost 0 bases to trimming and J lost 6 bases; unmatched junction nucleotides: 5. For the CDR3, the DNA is TGCGCCAGCAGCTTGGTGGCTAGCGGGAGTCCCGGGGAGCTGTTTTTT. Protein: CASSLVASGSPGELFF.

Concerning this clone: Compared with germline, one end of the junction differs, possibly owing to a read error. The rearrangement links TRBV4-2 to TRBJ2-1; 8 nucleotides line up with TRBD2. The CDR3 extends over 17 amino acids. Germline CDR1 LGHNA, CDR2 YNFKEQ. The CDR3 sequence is CASSQDGGLAGSHEQFF. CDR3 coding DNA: TGTGCCAGCAGTCAAGATGGTGGGCTAGCGGGCTCCCATGAGCAGTTCTTC.

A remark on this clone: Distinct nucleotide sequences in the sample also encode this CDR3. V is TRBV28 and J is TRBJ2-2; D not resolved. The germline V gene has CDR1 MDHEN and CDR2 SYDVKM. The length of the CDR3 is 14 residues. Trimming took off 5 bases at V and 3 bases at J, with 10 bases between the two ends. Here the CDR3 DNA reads TGTGCCAGCAGTCTTAGTGGGTACACCGGGGAGCTGTTTTTT. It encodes CASSLSGYTGELFF.

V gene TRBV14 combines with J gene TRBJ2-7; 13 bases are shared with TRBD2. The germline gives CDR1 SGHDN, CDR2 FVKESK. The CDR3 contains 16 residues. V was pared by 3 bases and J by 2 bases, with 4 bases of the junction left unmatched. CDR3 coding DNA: TGTGCCAGCAGCCACCCGACTAGCGGGAGGCCCTACGAGCAGTACTTC. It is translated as CASSHPTSGRPYEQYF.

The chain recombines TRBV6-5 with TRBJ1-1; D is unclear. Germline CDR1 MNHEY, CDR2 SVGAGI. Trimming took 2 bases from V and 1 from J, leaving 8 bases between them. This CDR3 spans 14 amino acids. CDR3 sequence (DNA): TGTGCCAGCAGTTACCCGGGGTCGAACACTGAAGCTTTCTTT. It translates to CASSYPGSNTEAFF.

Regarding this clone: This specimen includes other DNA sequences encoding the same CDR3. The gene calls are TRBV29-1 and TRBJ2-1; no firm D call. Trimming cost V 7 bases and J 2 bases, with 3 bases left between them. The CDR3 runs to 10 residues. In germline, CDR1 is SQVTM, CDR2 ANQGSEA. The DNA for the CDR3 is TGCAGCGGGACCTACAATGAGCAGTTCTTC. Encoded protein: CSGTYNEQFF.

The CDR3 region is CASSMDRAEETQYF. The CDR3 nucleotides are TGTGCCAGTAGTATGGACAGGGCGGAGGAGACCCAGTACTTC. This chain connects TRBV19 to TRBJ2-5; 8 bases align to TRBD1. This CDR3 is built from 14 residues. Germline V lookup: CDR1 LNHDA, CDR2 SQIVND (reference sequence). Losses at the gene ends were 3 bases for V and 5 bases for J; bases not matched to a gene: 5.

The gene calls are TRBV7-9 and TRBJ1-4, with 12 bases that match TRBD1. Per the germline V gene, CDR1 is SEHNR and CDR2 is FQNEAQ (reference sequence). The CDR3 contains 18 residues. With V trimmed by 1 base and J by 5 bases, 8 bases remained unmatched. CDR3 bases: TGTGCCAGCAGCTTAGGAGGGACAGGGGGCATGTGGAATGAAAAACTGTTTTTT. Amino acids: CASSLGGTGGMWNEKLFF.

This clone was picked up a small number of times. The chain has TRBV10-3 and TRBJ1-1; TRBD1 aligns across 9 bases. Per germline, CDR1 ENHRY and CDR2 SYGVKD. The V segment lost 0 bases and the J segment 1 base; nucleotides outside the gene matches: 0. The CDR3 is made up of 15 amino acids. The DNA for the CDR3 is TGTGCCATCAGTGAGTCGGGACAGGGGAACACTGAAGCTTTCTTT. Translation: CAISESGQGNTEAFF.

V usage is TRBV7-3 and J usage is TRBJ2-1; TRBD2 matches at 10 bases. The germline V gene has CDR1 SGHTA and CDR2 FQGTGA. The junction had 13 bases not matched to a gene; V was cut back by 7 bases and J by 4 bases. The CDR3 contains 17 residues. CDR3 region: CASKKREGQGKYNEQFF. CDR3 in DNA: TGTGCCAGCAAGAAGCGGGAGGGCCAGGGGAAATACAATGAGCAGTTCTTC.

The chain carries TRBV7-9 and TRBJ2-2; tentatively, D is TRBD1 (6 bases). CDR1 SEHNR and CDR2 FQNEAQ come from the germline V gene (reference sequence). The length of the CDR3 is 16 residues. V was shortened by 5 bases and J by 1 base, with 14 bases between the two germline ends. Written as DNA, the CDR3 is TGTGCCAGCAGCGAACCGGGACACTTGAACACCGGGGAGCTGTTTTTT. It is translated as CASSEPGHLNTGELFF.

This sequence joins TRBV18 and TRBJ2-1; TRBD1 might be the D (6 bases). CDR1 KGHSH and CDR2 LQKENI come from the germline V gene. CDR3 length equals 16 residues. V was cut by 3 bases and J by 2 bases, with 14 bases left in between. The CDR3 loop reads CASSPDVSGAYNEQFF. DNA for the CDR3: TGTGCCAGCTCACCGGACGTCTCAGGGGCCTACAATGAGCAGTTCTTC.

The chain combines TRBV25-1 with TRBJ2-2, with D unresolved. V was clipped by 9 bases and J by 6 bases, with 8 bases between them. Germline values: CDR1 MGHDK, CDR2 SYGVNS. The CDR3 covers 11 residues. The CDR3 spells CASFQAGELFF. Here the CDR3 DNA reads TGTGCCAGTTTTCAGGCCGGGGAGCTGTTTTTT.

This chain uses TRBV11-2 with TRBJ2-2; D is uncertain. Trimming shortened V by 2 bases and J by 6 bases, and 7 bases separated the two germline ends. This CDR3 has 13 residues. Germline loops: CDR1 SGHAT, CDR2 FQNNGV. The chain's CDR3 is CASSLLASGELFF. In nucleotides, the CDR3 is TGTGCCAGCAGCTTATTGGCTTCCGGGGAGCTGTTTTTT.

This chain's CDR3 is CASSSLQGLRETQYF. In DNA form, the CDR3 reads TGTGCCAGTAGTTCTCTTCAGGGGTTGAGGGAGACCCAGTACTTC. The chain combines TRBV19 with TRBJ2-5, with a possible D match to TRBD1 (6 bases). The V end lost 5 bases, the J end lost 5 bases, and 18 bases lay between the germline ends. Germline loops: CDR1 LNHDA, CDR2 SQIVND (reference sequence). The CDR3 runs to 15 residues.

DNA of the CDR3: TGTGCCAGCAGTTTAAATCCGGTAAACACTGAAGCTTTCTTT. It is translated as CASSLNPVNTEAFF. This chain joins TRBV27 and TRBJ1-1; no clear D gene. Per the germline V gene, CDR1 is MNHEY and CDR2 is SMNVEV (reference sequence). CDR3 size: 14 residues. V was cut by 2 bases and J by 2 bases, with 9 bases left in between.

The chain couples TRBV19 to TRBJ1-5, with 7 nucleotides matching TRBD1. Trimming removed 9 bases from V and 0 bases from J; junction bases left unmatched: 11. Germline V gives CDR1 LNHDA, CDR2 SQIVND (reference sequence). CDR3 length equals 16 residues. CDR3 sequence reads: CASTGQEIYSNQPQHF. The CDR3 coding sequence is TGTGCCAGCACAGGACAGGAGATATATAGCAATCAGCCCCAGCATTTT.

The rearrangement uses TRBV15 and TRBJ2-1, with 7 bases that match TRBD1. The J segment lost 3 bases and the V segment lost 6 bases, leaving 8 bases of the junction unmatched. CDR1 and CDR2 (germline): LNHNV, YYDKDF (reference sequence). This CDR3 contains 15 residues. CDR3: CATRHTGTDYNEQFF. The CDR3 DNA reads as TGTGCCACCAGACACACCGGGACAGACTACAATGAGCAGTTCTTC.

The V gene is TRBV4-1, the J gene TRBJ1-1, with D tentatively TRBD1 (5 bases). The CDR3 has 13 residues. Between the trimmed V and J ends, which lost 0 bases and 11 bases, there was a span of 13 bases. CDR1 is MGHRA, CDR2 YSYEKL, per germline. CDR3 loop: CASSQEEGRYAFF. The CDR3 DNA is TGCGCCAGCAGCCAAGAAGAGGGGCGCTACGCTTTCTTT.